This T cell receptor (beta chain) was sequenced in a study of T cell changes during pregnancy in multiple sclerosis. The CDR3 consists of 17 residues. Germline CDR1 reads SGHNT; CDR2 reads YENEEA. J was trimmed by 4 bases and V by 0 bases; bases with no gene match: 7. TCRdb's copy holds only in-frame clones and misses some; the assay was immunoSEQ multiplex PCR. The sample has approximately 60,000 clones, about nine tenths seen once; the top ten hold 5.5% to 7%. The rearrangement links TRBV11-3 to TRBJ1-2; 11 nucleotides agree with TRBD1. Sequences were derived from peripheral blood, sampled in the third trimester of pregnancy. The TCR comes from a female donor in good health, enrolled as a control in a pregnancy study. The CDR3: CASSLDPGQGDRYGYTF. The CDR3 DNA sequence: TGTGCCAGCAGCTTAGATCCGGGACAGGGGGATCGCTATGGCTACACCTTC. The full variable domain, completed using reference TRBV11-3 and TRBJ1-2, is EAGVVQSPRYKIIEKKQPVAFWCNPISGHNTLYWYLQNLGQGPELLIRYENEEAVDDSQLPKDRFSAERLKGVDSTLKIQPAELGDSAVYLCASSLDPGQGDRYGYTFGSGTRLTVV.